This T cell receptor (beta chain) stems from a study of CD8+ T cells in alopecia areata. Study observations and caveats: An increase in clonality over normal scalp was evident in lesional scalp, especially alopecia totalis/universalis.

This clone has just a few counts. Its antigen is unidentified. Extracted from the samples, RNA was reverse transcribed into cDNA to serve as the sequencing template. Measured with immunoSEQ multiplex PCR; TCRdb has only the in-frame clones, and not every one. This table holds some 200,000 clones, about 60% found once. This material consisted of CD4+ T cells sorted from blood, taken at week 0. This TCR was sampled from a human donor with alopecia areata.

The CDR3 coding sequence is TGCGCCAGCAGCTTGGAAAGGGGCACTGAAGCTTTCTTT. Protein: CASSLERGTEAFF. The rearrangement uses TRBV5-1 and TRBJ1-1, with D possibly matching TRBD1 (5 bases). The CDR3 covers 13 residues. The V and J ends lost 0 bases and 4 bases respectively, with 7 bases between them. Germline-derived CDR1 and CDR2 are SGHRS and YFSETQ.